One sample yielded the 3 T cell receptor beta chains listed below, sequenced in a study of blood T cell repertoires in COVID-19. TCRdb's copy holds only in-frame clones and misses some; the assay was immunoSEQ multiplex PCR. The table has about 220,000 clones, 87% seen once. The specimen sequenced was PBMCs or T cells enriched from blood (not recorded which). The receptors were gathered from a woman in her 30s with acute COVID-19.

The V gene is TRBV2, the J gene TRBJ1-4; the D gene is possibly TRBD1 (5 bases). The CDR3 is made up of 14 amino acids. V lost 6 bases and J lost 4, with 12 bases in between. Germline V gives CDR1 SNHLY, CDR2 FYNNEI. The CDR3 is CASSATGYNEKLFF. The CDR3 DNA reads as TGTGCCAGCAGCGCAACAGGATATAATGAAAAACTGTTTTTT. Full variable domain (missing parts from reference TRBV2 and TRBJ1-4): EPEVTQTPSHQVTQMGQEVILRCVPISNHLYFYWYRQILGQKVEFLVSFYNNEISEKSEIFDDQFSVERPDGSNFTLKIRSTKLEDSAMYFCASSATGYNEKLFFGSGTQLSVL.

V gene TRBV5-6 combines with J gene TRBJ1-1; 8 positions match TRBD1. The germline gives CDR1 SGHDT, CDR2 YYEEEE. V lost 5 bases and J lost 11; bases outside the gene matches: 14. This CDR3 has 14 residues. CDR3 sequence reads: CASRVRDRRFMAFF. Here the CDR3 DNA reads TGTGCCAGCAGAGTCCGGGACAGGAGGTTCATGGCTTTCTTT.

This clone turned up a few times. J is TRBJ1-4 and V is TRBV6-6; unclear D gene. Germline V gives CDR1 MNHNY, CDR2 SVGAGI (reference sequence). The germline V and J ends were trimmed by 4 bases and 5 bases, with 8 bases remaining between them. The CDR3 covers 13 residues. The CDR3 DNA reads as TGTGCCAGCAGTTCCAACCTAAATGAAAAACTGTTTTTT. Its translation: CASSSNLNEKLFF.